The 19 T cell receptor beta chains presented below share a single source sample, sequenced in a study of blood T cells in healthy people across ages. With a J-beta primer mix and a sample-barcoded 5' primer, a second PCR ran 7 to 11 cycles. TCRdb reprocessed the 5' RACE reads via MiXCR and lists one record per CDR3 protein. The sample carries 1.5 million to 2 million distinct CDR3 sequences, roughly 27% recorded once. What was sequenced was blood. The receptors originated from a woman aged 25 to 39 in good health.

In its sample, this clonotype was seen a few times. This chain links TRBV7-2 with TRBJ2-3; the match to TRBD1 covers 10 bases. V gave up 1 base and J gave up 1 base; unmatched junction bases: 5. CDR1 and CDR2 (germline): SGHTA, FQGNSA. This CDR3 region has 17 residues. Here the CDR3 reads CASSLGGQGLRTDTQYF. In DNA form, the CDR3 reads TGTGCCAGCAGCTTAGGGGGACAGGGGTTACGCACAGATACGCAGTATTTT.

The chain is built from TRBV7-2 and TRBJ2-3; 8 positions match TRBD2. V trimming: 3 bases; J trimming: 7 bases; junction bases outside the gene matches: 0. The CDR3 sequence is 12 residues long. CDR1 and CDR2 from the germline V gene are SGHTA and FQGNSA. CDR3 coding DNA: TGTGCCAGCAGCTTTAGCGGGAATACGCAGTATTTT. Amino acids: CASSFSGNTQYF.

The V call is TRBV12-3 or TRBV12-4, the J call TRBJ2-5; maybe TRBD1 (6 bases). This CDR3 comprises 15 residues. Trimming took 6 bases from V and 6 from J, leaving 20 bases between them. CDR3 bases: TGTGCCAGCAGACCGGGGCTTGGGGGCATGAAGACCCAGTACTTC. Translation: CASRPGLGGMKTQYF.

This clonotype was detected a few times. The V and J genes are TRBV15 and TRBJ2-2, with TRBD1 matching 7 bases. Germline V CDR1 and CDR2: LNHNV, YYDKDF (reference sequence). This CDR3 spans 16 amino acids. Losses at the gene ends were 0 bases for V and 6 bases for J; bases not matched to a gene: 7. The CDR3 DNA sequence: TGTGCCACCAGCAGAGATCTCAGGGGGTTGGCCGGGGAGCTGTTTTTT. Protein: CATSRDLRGLAGELFF.

In this sample, this clonotype turned up a few times. The CDR3 coding sequence is TGTGCCTGTTTAGCGGGAGGCTACGAGCAGTACTTC. It codes for CACLAGGYEQYF. The V and J genes are TRBV30 and TRBJ2-7, with TRBD2 matching over 10 bases. This CDR3 comprises 12 residues. Per the germline V gene, CDR1 is GTSNPN and CDR2 is SVGIG (reference sequence). V shed 6 bases and J 3 bases; nucleotides not matched to a gene: 2.

The chain links TRBV20-1 to TRBJ2-7, with 8 bases matching TRBD1. The CDR3 loop spans 15 amino acids. The V segment lost 1 base and the J segment 3 bases; nucleotides outside the gene matches: 8. CDR1 DFQATT and CDR2 SNEGSKA come from the germline V gene (reference sequence). CDR3 DNA: TGCAGTGCTAGAGTCGCGGGGACAGGCCACTACGAGCAGTACTTC. Translated: CSARVAGTGHYEQYF.

The sample holds many counts of this clonotype. The V call is TRBV20-1, the J call TRBJ2-5; 8 bases agree with TRBD1. CDR1 DFQATT and CDR2 SNEGSKA come from the germline V gene (reference sequence). J gave up 3 bases and V 3 bases, and 9 bases lay outside the gene matches. This CDR3 has 15 residues. CDR3 nucleotide sequence: TGCAGTGCTAGGACCCCCAGGGGGCTGGAAGAGACCCAGTACTTC. Translation: CSARTPRGLEETQYF.

This clonotype was observed a handful of times. This chain connects TRBV6-1 to TRBJ1-2, with D unclear. The CDR3 is 14 amino acids. In germline, CDR1 is MNHNS, CDR2 SASEGT. V was trimmed by 0 bases and J by 0 bases, leaving 5 bases between them. The DNA of the CDR3 is TGTGCCAGCAGTGAAGCTGCCCCTAACTATGGCTACACCTTC. Its protein product is CASSEAAPNYGYTF.

As regards this clonotype: The junction departs from the called germline gene at one end, perhaps through a read error. The V call is TRBV4-2, the J call TRBJ1-1; D not certain. The CDR3 consists of 16 residues. Germline loops: CDR1 LGHNA, CDR2 YNFKEQ. As DNA, the CDR3 is TGTGCCAGCATCCAAGAGTTCAGTGAGATGAACACTGAAGCTTTCTTT. As protein: CASIQEFSEMNTEAFF.

This clonotype was picked up a small number of times. The chain is built from TRBV5-1 and TRBJ2-3; D is undetermined. Between the trimmed V and J ends, which lost 5 bases and 2 bases, there was a span of 9 bases. The CDR3 loop spans 13 amino acids. Germline loops: CDR1 SGHRS, CDR2 YFSETQ. Here the CDR3 reads CASSPQYTDTQYF. The CDR3 bases are TGCGCCAGCAGTCCCCAGTACACAGATACGCAGTATTTT.

There are a few counts of this clonotype. The chain is built from TRBV27 and TRBJ2-7; D is unclear. The CDR3 is 13 residues long. V was clipped by 3 bases and J by 7 bases, with 13 bases between them. Germline V lookup: CDR1 MNHEY, CDR2 SMNVEV (reference sequence). CDR3 coding DNA: TGTGCCAGCAGTTTGGCCCTGGGGTGGGAGCAGTACTTC. Translating it yields CASSLALGWEQYF.

Points on this clonotype: It may be a read error: a sequence one base away is much more abundant. The J gene is TRBJ2-1, the V gene TRBV7-2; D call uncertain. The ends were cut back, 6 bases at V and 0 bases at J, with 12 bases in the middle. The CDR3 spans 15 residues. CDR1 is SGHTA and CDR2 is FQGNSA in the germline V gene. The CDR3 coding sequence is TGTACCAGCAGTCCTGATTCAAGCTCCTACAATGAGCAGTTCTTC. The encoded protein is CTSSPDSSSYNEQFF.

V is TRBV7-9 and J is TRBJ1-4; TRBD1 aligns across 7 bases. Germline-derived CDR1 and CDR2 are SEHNR and FQNEAQ (reference sequence). Unmatched junction bases numbered 7, after V lost 0 bases and J lost 6 bases. This CDR3 is built from 16 residues. CDR3 protein: CASSLARQGNYEKLFF. The DNA for the CDR3 is TGTGCCAGCAGCTTAGCCCGACAGGGAAATTATGAAAAACTGTTTTTT.

This clonotype was counted between two and nine times. The chain uses TRBV15 and TRBJ1-5, with TRBD1 matching 7 bases. Germline CDR1 reads LNHNV; CDR2 reads YYDKDF (reference sequence). This CDR3 is 18 amino acids long. The V and J ends lost 0 bases and 1 base, in that order; junction bases with no gene match: 9. DNA for the CDR3: TGTGCCACCAGCAGAGATTTATACCAACAGGGGAGCAATCAGCCCCAGCATTTT. Amino acids: CATSRDLYQQGSNQPQHF.

The V call is TRBV3-1, the J call TRBJ1-2, with D maybe TRBD1 (5 bases). V was clipped by 3 bases and J by 7 bases, with 15 bases between them. Per the germline V gene, CDR1 is LGHDT and CDR2 is YNNKEL (reference sequence). The CDR3 covers 14 residues. The CDR3 DNA reads as TGTGCCAGCAGCCACTTGGGACGACCCTCTGGCTACACCTTC. Amino acid sequence: CASSHLGRPSGYTF. The whole variable domain, filled in from reference TRBV3-1 and TRBJ1-2, reads DTAVSQTPKYLVTQMGNDKSIKCEQNLGHDTMYWYKQDSKKFLKIMFSYNNKELIINETVPNRFSPKSPDKAHLNLHINSLELGDSAVYFCASSHLGRPSGYTFGSGTRLTVV.

There are a few counts of this clonotype. DNA for the CDR3: TGTGCCAGCAGTCAAACAGGGAGAAAGAGCTATGGCTACACCTTC. Translating it yields CASSQTGRKSYGYTF. The chain combines TRBV6-2 or TRBV6-3 with TRBJ1-2; maybe TRBD1 (6 bases). V was clipped by 5 bases and J by 4 bases, with 17 bases between them. In germline, CDR1 is MNHEY, CDR2 SVGEGT. The CDR3 sequence is 15 residues long.

The table lists this clonotype with many counts. The chain employs TRBV11-2 and TRBJ2-5; D may be TRBD1 or TRBD2 (5 bases each). CDR3 length equals 15 residues. Trimming removed 6 bases from V and 4 bases from J, with 18 bases in between. CDR1 and CDR2 (germline): SGHAT, FQNNGV. For the CDR3, the DNA is TGTGCCAGCAGTTTGGGTGGAGCTGGGGGAGAGACCCAGTACTTC. Translation gives CASSLGGAGGETQYF. The complete variable domain, with remaining parts taken from reference TRBV11-2 and TRBJ2-5, reads EAGVAQSPRYKIIEKRQSVAFWCNPISGHATLYWYQQILGQGPKLLIQFQNNGVVDDSQLPKDRFSAERLKGVDSTLKIQPAKLEDSAVYLCASSLGGAGGETQYFGPGTRLLVL.

The chain recombines TRBV20-1 with TRBJ1-2; no clear D. Trimming took off 5 bases at V and 5 bases at J, with 12 bases between the two ends. Germline V gene lookup returns CDR1 DFQATT and CDR2 SNEGSKA (reference sequence). The CDR3 length is 12 residues. CDR3 sequence reads: CSADNGQYGYTF. CDR3 in DNA: TGCAGTGCTGACAACGGGCAGTATGGCTACACCTTC.

The sample holds a few counts of this clonotype. The chain couples TRBV3-1 to TRBJ2-7; TRBD2 is a possible D gene (6 bases). V lost 3 bases, J lost 7 bases, and 19 bases lay in between. Germline CDR1 LGHDT, CDR2 YNNKEL (reference sequence). The CDR3 has 15 residues. CDR3 DNA: TGTGCCAGCAGCCAGGGGGGTCTAGCCCTCGTGGAGCAGTACTTC. This encodes CASSQGGLALVEQYF.